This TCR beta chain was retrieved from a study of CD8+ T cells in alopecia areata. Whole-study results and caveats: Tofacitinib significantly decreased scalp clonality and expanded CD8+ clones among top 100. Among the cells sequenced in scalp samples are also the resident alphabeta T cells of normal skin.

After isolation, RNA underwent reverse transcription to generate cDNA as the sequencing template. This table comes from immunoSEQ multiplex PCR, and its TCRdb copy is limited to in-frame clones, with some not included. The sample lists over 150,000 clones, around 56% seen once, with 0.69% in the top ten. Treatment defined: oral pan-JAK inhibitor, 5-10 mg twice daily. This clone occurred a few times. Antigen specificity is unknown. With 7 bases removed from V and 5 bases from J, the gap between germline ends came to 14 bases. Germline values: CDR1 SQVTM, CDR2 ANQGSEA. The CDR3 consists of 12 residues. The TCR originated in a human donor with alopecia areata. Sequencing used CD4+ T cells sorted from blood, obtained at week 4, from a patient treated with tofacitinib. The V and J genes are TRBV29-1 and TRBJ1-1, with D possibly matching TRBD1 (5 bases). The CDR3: CSGGEVGTEAFF. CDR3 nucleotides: TGCAGCGGGGGGGAGGTGGGGACTGAAGCTTTCTTT.